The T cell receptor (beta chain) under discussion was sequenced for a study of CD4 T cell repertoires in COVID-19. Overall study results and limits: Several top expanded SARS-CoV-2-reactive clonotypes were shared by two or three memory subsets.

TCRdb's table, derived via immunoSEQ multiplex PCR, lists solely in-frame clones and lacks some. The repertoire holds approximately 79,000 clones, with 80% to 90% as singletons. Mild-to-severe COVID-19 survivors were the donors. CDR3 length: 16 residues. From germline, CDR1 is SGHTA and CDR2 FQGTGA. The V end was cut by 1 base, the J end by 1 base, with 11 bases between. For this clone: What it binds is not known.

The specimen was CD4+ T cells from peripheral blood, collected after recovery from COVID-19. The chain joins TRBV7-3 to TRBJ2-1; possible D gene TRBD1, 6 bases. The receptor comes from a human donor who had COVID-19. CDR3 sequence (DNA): TGTGCCAGCAGCTTAATGGCAGGGGCGTCCTACAATGAGCAGTTCTTC. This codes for CASSLMAGASYNEQFF.